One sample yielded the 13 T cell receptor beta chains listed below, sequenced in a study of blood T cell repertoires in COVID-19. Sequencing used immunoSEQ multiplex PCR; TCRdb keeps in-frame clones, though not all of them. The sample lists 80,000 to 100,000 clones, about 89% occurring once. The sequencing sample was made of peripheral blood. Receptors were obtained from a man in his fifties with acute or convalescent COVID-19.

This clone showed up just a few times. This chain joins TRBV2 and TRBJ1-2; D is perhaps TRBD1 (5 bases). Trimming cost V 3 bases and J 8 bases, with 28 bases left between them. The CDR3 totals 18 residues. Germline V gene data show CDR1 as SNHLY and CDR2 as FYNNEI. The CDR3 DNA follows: TGTGCCAGCAGTGAGCGAACCAAGCTGGACATCCGCCGGTGGGGCTACACCTTC. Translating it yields CASSERTKLDIRRWGYTF.

As DNA, the CDR3 is TGTGCCAGCAGGCCCGGGGTCGGGCGGACTGAAGCTTTCTTT. It specifies CASRPGVGRTEAFF. The rearrangement joins TRBV11-2 to TRBJ1-1; no clear D. Trimming took off 6 bases at V and 5 bases at J, with 16 bases between the two ends. From germline, CDR1 is SGHAT and CDR2 FQNNGV. The CDR3 totals 14 residues. The whole variable domain, filled in from reference TRBV11-2 and TRBJ1-1, reads EAGVAQSPRYKIIEKRQSVAFWCNPISGHATLYWYQQILGQGPKLLIQFQNNGVVDDSQLPKDRFSAERLKGVDSTLKIQPAKLEDSAVYLCASRPGVGRTEAFFGQGTRLTVV.

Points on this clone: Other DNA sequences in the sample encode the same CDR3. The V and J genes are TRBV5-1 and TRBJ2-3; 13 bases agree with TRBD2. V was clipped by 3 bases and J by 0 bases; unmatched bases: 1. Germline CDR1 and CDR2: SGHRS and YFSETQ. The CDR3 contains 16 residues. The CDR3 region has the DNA TGCGCCAGCAGCTCGGGACTAGCGGGGAGCACAGATACGCAGTATTTT. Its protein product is CASSSGLAGSTDTQYF. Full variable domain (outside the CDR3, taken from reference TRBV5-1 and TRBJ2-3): KAGVTQTPRYLIKTRGQQVTLSCSPISGHRSVSWYQQTPGQGLQFLFEYFSETQRNKGNFPGRFSGRQFSNSRSEMNVSTLELGDSALYLCASSSGLAGSTDTQYFGPGTRLTVL.

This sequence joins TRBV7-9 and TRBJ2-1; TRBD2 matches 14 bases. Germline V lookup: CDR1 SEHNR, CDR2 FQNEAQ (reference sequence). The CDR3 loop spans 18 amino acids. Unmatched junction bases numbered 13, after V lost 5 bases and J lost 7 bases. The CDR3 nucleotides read TGTGCCAGCAGCCCGAAATTCAGACTAGCGGGAGGGCGTAATGAGCAGTTCTTC. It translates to CASSPKFRLAGGRNEQFF.

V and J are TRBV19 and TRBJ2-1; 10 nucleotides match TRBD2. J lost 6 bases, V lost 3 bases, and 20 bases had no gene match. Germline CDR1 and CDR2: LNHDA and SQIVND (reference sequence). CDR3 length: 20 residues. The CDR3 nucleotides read TGTGCCAGTAGTATTAACCCATACCTTAGGACTAGCGGAGGGGGCAATGAGCAGTTCTTC. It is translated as CASSINPYLRTSGGGNEQFF.

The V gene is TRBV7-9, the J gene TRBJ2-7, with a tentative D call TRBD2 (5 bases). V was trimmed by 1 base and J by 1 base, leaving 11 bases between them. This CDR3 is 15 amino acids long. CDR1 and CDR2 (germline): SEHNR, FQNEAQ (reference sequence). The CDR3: CASSLGAGGSYEQYF. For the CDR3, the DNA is TGTGCCAGCAGCTTAGGGGCAGGAGGATCCTACGAGCAGTACTTC.

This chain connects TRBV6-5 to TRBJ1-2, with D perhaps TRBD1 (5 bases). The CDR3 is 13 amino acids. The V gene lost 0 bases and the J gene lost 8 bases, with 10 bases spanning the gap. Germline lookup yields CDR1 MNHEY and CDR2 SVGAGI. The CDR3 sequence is CASSYSLREGYTF. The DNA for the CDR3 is TGTGCCAGCAGTTACTCCCTCAGGGAAGGCTACACCTTC.

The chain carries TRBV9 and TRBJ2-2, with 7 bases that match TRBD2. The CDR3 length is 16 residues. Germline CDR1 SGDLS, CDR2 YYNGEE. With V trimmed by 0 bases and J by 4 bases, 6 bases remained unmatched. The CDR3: CASSVVGGSSTGELFF. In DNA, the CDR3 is TGTGCCAGCAGCGTAGTCGGCGGGAGCAGCACCGGGGAGCTGTTTTTT.

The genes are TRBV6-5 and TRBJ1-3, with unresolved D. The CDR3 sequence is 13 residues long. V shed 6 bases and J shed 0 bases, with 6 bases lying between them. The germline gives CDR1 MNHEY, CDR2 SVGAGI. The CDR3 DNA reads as TGTGCCAGCAGCCTCTACTCTGGAAACACCATATATTTT. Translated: CASSLYSGNTIYF.

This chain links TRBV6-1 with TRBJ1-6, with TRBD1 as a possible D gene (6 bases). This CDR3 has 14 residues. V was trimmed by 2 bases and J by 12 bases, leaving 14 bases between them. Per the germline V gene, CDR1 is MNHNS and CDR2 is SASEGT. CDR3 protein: CASSETGFVRPLHF. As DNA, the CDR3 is TGTGCCAGCAGTGAAACAGGGTTTGTGAGACCCCTCCACTTT.

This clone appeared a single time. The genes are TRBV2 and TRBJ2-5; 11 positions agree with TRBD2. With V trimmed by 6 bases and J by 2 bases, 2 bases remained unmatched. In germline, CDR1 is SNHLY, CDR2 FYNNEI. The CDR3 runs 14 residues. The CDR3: CASRVAGGQETQYF. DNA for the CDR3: TGTGCCAGCAGAGTAGCGGGAGGGCAAGAGACCCAGTACTTC.

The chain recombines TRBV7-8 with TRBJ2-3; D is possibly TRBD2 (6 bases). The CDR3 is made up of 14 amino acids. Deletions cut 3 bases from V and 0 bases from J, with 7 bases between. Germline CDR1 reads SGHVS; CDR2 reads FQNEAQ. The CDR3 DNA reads TGTGCCAGCAGCTTGACTAGAAGCACAGATACGCAGTATTTT. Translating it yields CASSLTRSTDTQYF. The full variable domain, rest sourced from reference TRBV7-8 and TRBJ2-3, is GAGVSQSPRYKVAKRGQDVALRCDPISGHVSLFWYQQALGQGPEFLTYFQNEAQLDKSGLPSDRFFAERPEGSVSTLKIQRTQQEDSAVYLCASSLTRSTDTQYFGPGTRLTVL.

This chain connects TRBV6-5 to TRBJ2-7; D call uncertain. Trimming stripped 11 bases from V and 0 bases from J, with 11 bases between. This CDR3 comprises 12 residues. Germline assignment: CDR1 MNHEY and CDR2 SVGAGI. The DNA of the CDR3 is TGTGCCGCCGCAGGAAGCTCCTACGAGCAGTACTTC. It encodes CAAAGSSYEQYF.